The entry below describes one T cell receptor beta chain. This sample is drawn from a study of CD8+CD57+ T cells in acquired aplastic anemia. Profiles of TCR beta VDJ and CDR3 were generated from a genomic DNA template. A single record per CDR3 protein comes from TCRdb applying MiXCR to the reads. The sample lists roughly 250,000 distinct CDR3 sequences; approximately 86% were seen once. Patients picked for sequencing had shown CD8+CD57+ cell expansion detected by flow cytometry. Per germline, CDR1 SNHLY and CDR2 FYNNEI. Trimming removed 10 bases from V and 11 bases from J; junction bases left unmatched: 13. This CDR3 has 13 amino acids.

Input material: sorted CD4+, CD8+, or CD8+CD57+ T cells (not recorded which) from PBMCs. The clonotype originates from a human donor with aplastic anemia. The chain uses TRBV2 and TRBJ2-2, with 7 bases aligning to TRBD1. The CDR3 bases are TGTGCCACCGGGGAAGGGGGCACCGATGAGCTGTTTTTT. Protein sequence: CATGEGGTDELFF.